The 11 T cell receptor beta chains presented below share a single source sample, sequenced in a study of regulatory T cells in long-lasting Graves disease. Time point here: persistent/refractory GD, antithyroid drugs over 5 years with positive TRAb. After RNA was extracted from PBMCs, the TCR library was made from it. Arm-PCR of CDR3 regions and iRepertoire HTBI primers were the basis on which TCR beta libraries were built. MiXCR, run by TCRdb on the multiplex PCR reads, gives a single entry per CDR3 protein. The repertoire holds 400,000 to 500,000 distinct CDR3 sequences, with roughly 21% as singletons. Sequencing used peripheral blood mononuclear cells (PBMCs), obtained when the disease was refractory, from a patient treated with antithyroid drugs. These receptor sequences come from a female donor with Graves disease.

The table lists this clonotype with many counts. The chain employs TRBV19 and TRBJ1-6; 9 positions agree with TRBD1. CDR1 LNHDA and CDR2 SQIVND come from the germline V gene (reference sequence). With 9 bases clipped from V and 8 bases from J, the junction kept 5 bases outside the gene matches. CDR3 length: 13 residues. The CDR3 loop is CASHDRGDSPLHF. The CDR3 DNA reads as TGTGCCAGCCACGACAGGGGGGATTCACCCCTCCACTTT.

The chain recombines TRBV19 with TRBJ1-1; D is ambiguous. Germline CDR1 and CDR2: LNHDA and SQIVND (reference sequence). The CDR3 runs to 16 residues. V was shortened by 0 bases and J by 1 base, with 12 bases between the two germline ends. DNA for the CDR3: TGTGCCAGTAGTATAGAAGCAGATCCCGGGAACACTGAAGCTTTCTTT. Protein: CASSIEADPGNTEAFF.

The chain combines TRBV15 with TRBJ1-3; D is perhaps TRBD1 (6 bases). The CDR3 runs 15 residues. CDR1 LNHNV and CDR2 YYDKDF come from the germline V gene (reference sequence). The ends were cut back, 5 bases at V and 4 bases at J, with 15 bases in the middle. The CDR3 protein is CATSPSRGAGNTIYF. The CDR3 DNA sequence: TGTGCCACCAGCCCCTCGCGGGGGGCAGGAAACACCATATATTTT.

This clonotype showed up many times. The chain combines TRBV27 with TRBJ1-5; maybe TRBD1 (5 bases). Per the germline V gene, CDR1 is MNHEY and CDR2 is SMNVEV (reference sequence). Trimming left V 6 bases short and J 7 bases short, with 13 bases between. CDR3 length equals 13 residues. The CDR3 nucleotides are TGTGCCAGCAGCTTGCAGGGTTCCCAGCCCCAGCATTTT. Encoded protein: CASSLQGSQPQHF.

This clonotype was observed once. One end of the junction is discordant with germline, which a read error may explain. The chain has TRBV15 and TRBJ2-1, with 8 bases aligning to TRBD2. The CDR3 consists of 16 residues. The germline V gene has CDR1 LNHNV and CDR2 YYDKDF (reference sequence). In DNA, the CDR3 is TGTGCCACCAGCAGAGAATCAGCGGGAGCCTATAATGAGCAGTTCTTC. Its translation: CATSRESAGAYNEQFF.

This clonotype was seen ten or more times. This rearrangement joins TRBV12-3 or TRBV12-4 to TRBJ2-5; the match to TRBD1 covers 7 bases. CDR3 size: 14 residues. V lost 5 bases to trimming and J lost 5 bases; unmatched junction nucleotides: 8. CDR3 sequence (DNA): TGTGCCAGCAGTCTACGACAGGGTTCGGAGACCCAGTACTTC. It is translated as CASSLRQGSETQYF.

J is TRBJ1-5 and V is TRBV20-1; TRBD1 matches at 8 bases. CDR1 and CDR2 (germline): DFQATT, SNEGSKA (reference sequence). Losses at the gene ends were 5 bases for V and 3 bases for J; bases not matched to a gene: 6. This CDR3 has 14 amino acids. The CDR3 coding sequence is TGCAGTGCTTTGGACAGGGCCCCCAATCAGCCCCAGCATTTT. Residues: CSALDRAPNQPQHF.

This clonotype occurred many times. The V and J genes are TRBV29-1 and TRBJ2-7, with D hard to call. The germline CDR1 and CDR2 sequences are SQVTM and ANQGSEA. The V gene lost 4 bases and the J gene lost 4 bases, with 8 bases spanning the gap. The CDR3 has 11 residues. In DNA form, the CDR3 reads TGCAGCGTTGTAGAGCTTTACGAGCAGTACTTC. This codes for CSVVELYEQYF.

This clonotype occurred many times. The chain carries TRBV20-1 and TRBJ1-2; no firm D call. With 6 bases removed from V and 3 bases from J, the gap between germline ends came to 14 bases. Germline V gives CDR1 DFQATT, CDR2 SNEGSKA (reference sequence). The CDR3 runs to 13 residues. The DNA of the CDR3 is TGCAGTGCCCCCCCGGACGGGGACTATGGCTACACCTTC. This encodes CSAPPDGDYGYTF.

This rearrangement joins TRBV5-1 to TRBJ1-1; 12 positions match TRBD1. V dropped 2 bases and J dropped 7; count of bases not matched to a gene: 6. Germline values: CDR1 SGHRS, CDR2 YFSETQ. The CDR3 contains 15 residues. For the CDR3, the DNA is TGCGCCAGCAGCTTCCGGGACAGGGGGCAGGGTGAAGCTTTCTTT. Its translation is CASSFRDRGQGEAFF.

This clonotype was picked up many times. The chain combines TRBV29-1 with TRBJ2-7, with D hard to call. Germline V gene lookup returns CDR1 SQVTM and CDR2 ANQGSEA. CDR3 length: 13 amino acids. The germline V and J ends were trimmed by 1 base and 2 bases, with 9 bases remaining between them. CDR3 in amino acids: CSVEAGSTYEQYF. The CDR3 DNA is TGCAGCGTTGAAGCCGGCAGTACCTACGAGCAGTACTTC.